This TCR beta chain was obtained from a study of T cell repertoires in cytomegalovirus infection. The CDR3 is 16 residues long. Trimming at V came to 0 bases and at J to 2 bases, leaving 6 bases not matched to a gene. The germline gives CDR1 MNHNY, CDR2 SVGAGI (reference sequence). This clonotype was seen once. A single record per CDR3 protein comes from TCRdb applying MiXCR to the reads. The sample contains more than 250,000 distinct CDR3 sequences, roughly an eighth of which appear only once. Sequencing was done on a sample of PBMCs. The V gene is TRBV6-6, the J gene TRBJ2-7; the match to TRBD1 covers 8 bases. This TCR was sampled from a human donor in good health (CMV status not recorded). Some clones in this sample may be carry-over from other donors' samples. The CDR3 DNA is TGTGCCAGCAGTTACTCGATAATGGACAGGGCCTACGAGCAGTACTTC. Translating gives CASSYSIMDRAYEQYF.